The 26 T cell receptor beta chains below were found in one sample sequenced in a study of CXCR3 chemokines and chemotherapy response in bladder cancer. In TCRdb, the PCR reads were re-called with MiXCR into one record per CDR3 protein. This table has about 3,500 distinct CDR3 sequences, 25% to 30% appearing once. This specimen was acquired from a patient whose treatment included neoadjuvant chemotherapy. These receptors all come from a human donor with bladder cancer that did not respond to neoadjuvant chemotherapy.

The chain employs TRBV5-4 and TRBJ2-7, with D maybe TRBD1 (6 bases). The CDR3 loop spans 14 amino acids. V dropped 5 bases and J dropped 4 bases, with 16 bases sitting between them. The germline CDR1 and CDR2 sequences are SGHNT and YYREEE (reference sequence). CDR3 nucleotides: TGTGCCAGCAGTCCCACGGGGACATTTTACGAGCAGTACTTC. It translates to CASSPTGTFYEQYF.

In this sample, this clonotype is large (0.1 to 1%). The rearrangement joins TRBV6-1 to TRBJ1-2, with unresolved D. There are 13 residues in the CDR3. Trimming took 4 bases from V and 3 from J, leaving 9 bases between them. Germline CDR1 is MNHNS and CDR2 is SASEGT. CDR3 loop: CASSVEHHYGYTF. CDR3 DNA: TGTGCCAGCAGTGTGGAACACCACTATGGCTACACCTTC.

This clonotype was detected ten times or more. This chain uses TRBV7-9 with TRBJ2-7; a possible D gene is TRBD2 (5 bases). The V end was cut by 5 bases, the J end by 2 bases, with 19 bases between. In germline, CDR1 is SEHNR, CDR2 FQNEAQ (reference sequence). This CDR3 spans 16 amino acids. Here the CDR3 DNA reads TGTGCCAGCAGCGATGAGGCATCGAGGGTCCCCTACGAGCAGTACTTC. Amino acids: CASSDEASRVPYEQYF. Together with reference TRBV7-9 and TRBJ2-7, the CDR3 gives the full variable domain: DTGVSQNPRHKITKRGQNVTFRCDPISEHNRLYWYRQTLGQGPEFLTYFQNEAQLEKSRLLSDRFSAERPKGSFSTLEIQRTEQGDSAMYLCASSDEASRVPYEQYFGPGTRLTVT.

The table lists this clonotype with many counts. The chain combines TRBV20-1 with TRBJ2-3; TRBD2 matches 8 bases. Trimming at V came to 5 bases and at J to 6 bases, leaving 4 bases not matched to a gene. The V gene's germline CDR1 is DFQATT and CDR2 SNEGSKA (reference sequence). CDR3 length equals 12 residues. The CDR3 DNA follows: TGCAGTGCTCCCGGGGGGGGGGATACGCAGTATTTT. This encodes CSAPGGGDTQYF.

This clonotype rates as medium-sized. The rearrangement joins TRBV13 to TRBJ2-1; TRBD2 agrees at 10 bases. Germline lookup yields CDR1 PRHDT and CDR2 FYEKMQ (reference sequence). The CDR3 is made up of 15 amino acids. The V gene end was trimmed by 0 bases and the J gene end by 4 bases; junction bases not matched to a gene: 0. The DNA for the CDR3 is TGTGCCAGCAGCTTAGGAGCGGGGGGGTACAATGAGCAGTTCTTC. Its translation: CASSLGAGGYNEQFF.

The CDR3 nucleotides read TGTGCCAGCAGTGAATGGGACAGGGGCGGGGGCACAGATACGCAGTATTTT. Amino acids: CASSEWDRGGGTDTQYF. V is TRBV28 and J is TRBJ2-3; 10 bases fit TRBD1. CDR1 and CDR2 from the germline V gene are MDHEN and SYDVKM. V shed 5 bases, J shed 1 base, and the junction held 9 bases outside the gene matches. The CDR3 loop spans 17 amino acids.

Concerning this clonotype: Only one base separates this from a far larger clonotype, so it likely reflects a read error. V is TRBV6-1 and J is TRBJ2-7; 8 nucleotides align to TRBD2. The V segment lost 3 bases and the J segment 9 bases; nucleotides outside the gene matches: 13. Germline-derived CDR1 and CDR2 are MNHNS and SASEGT. The CDR3 length is 15 residues. The CDR3 region has the DNA TGTGCCAGCAGTGAGCCGGCCGGGGGGGCGGAGGGGCAGTACTTC. It is translated as CASSEPAGGAEGQYF.

The CDR3 nucleotides read TGTGCCAGCAGCATCCGGGAGGGCGAGCAGTACTTC. Translating gives CASSIREGEQYF. The chain joins TRBV6-2 or TRBV6-3 to TRBJ2-7, with 8 bases that match TRBD2. Germline lookup yields CDR1 MNHEY and CDR2 SVGEGT. V dropped 6 bases and J dropped 6; count of bases not matched to a gene: 4. CDR3 size: 12 residues.

This clonotype is medium-sized (0.01 to 0.1%) within its sample. This sequence joins TRBV7-2 and TRBJ2-1; TRBD1 matches 8 bases. Germline CDR1 reads SGHTA; CDR2 reads FQGNSA. CDR3 length equals 15 residues. V was pared by 3 bases and J by 3 bases, with 4 bases of the junction left unmatched. The CDR3 sequence: CASSFGQGGYNEQFF. CDR3 in DNA: TGTGCCAGCAGCTTCGGACAGGGAGGCTACAATGAGCAGTTCTTC.

By share, this clonotype ranks as medium-sized (0.01 to 0.1%). This chain uses TRBV7-2 with TRBJ2-2; D is perhaps TRBD2 (7 bases). There are 16 residues in the CDR3. The V gene's germline CDR1 is SGHTA and CDR2 FQGNSA. The ends were cut back, 1 base at V and 7 bases at J, with 16 bases in the middle. The CDR3 spells CASSLVVGGLGGELFF. The CDR3 DNA is TGTGCCAGCAGCTTAGTGGTGGGGGGGCTAGGCGGGGAGCTGTTTTTT.

About this clonotype itself: This likely traces to a read error, being one base from a far larger clone. The genes are TRBV6-2 or TRBV6-3 and TRBJ2-1; tentatively, D is TRBD1 (5 bases). The end of the DNA aligns better with TRBJ2-7, so the J call may be wrong. Germline V gene data show CDR1 as MNHEY and CDR2 as SVGEGT. CDR3 length: 15 amino acids. The CDR3: CASGSPTASAYEQYF. CDR3 in DNA: TGTGCCAGCGGTTCCCCGACAGCCTCAGCCTACGAGCAGTACTTC.

This clonotype has only a few counts. A read error likely explains this, since a far larger clone differs by one base. The chain joins TRBV6-2 or TRBV6-3 to TRBJ2-5; D is unresolved. The CDR3 has 13 residues. Trimming left V 5 bases short and J 2 bases short, with 9 bases between. From germline, CDR1 is MNHEY and CDR2 SVGEGT. CDR3: CASSGLDQETQYF. The CDR3 coding sequence is TGTGCCAGCAGTGGCCTAGATCAAGAGACCCAGTACTTC.

This clonotype was seen repeatedly, ten times or more. The genes are TRBV10-2 and TRBJ2-7; D is undetermined. The germline gives CDR1 WSHSY, CDR2 SAAADI. Trimming removed 6 bases at V and 1 base at J, with 10 bases between. This CDR3 is built from 13 residues. CDR3 protein: CASSSTRSYEQYF. The DNA for the CDR3 is TGCGCCAGCAGCTCTACTCGGTCCTACGAGCAGTACTTC.

Note on this clonotype: A far bigger clonotype differs at one base, so this is likely a read error. This chain joins TRBV6-6 and TRBJ2-1; 10 bases fit TRBD1. The J call is in doubt because the DNA end fits TRBJ1-2 better. The CDR3 runs to 15 residues. CDR1 and CDR2 from the germline V gene are MNHNY and SVGAGI (reference sequence). The CDR3 loop is CASSHQGQGREGYTF. The CDR3 region has the DNA TGTGCCAGCAGCCATCAGGGACAGGGGAGGGAAGGCTACACCTTC.

Many counts were recorded for this clonotype. The chain couples TRBV19 to TRBJ1-5; D gene unclear. The CDR3 is 14 amino acids. Germline loops: CDR1 LNHDA, CDR2 SQIVND (reference sequence). Trimming took off 5 bases at V and 10 bases at J, with 18 bases between the two ends. CDR3 region: CASSPKALAAPQHF. The CDR3 DNA reads TGTGCCAGTAGTCCCAAAGCCCTCGCGGCCCCCCAGCATTTT.

In regard to this clonotype: This is likely an artifact of a read error, given a far larger clone one base away. J is TRBJ2-1 and V is TRBV7-9, with 10 positions matching TRBD2. V shed 6 bases and J 10 bases; nucleotides not matched to a gene: 15. This CDR3 is built from 16 residues. The germline V gene encodes CDR1 SEHNR and CDR2 FQNEAQ (reference sequence). CDR3 sequence: CASSFPSAGGSGEQFF. In DNA form, the CDR3 reads TGTGCCAGCAGTTTCCCCTCAGCGGGGGGGTCGGGGGAGCAGTTCTTC.

In its sample, this clonotype was seen a few times. The gene calls are TRBV6-2 or TRBV6-3 and TRBJ1-1, with D possibly matching TRBD1 (5 bases). Germline loops: CDR1 MNHEY, CDR2 SVGEGT. Between the trimmed V and J ends, which lost 6 bases and 1 base, there was a span of 12 bases. The CDR3 extends over 14 amino acids. The CDR3 sequence: CASSSGQPNTEAFF. CDR3 nucleotides: TGTGCCAGCAGCTCAGGGCAGCCGAACACTGAAGCTTTCTTT.

Turning to this clonotype: A single base separates this from a much larger clone, so it may be a read error. V and J are TRBV7-3 and TRBJ1-1; D perhaps matches TRBD1 (5 bases). V gave up 2 bases and J gave up 4 bases, with 11 bases separating them. The CDR3 extends over 14 amino acids. Germline-derived CDR1 and CDR2 are SGHTA and FQGTGA. The CDR3 here is CASSLQGGGTEAFF. The CDR3 region has the DNA TGTGCCAGCAGCTTACAGGGAGGTGGCACTGAAGCTTTCTTT.

By share, this clonotype ranks as large (0.1 to 1%). The genes are TRBV7-2 and TRBJ2-1; D perhaps matches TRBD2 (6 bases). This CDR3 spans 13 amino acids. Trimming removed 3 bases at V and 8 bases at J, with 11 bases between. In germline, CDR1 is SGHTA, CDR2 FQGNSA. In nucleotides, the CDR3 is TGTGCCAGCAGCTTCGGGGGAGGACATGAGCAGTTCTTC. Its protein is CASSFGGGHEQFF.

This clonotype was found many times. The rearrangement joins TRBV12-3 or TRBV12-4 to TRBJ1-2; 7 nucleotides line up with TRBD1. The V segment lost 7 bases and the J segment 7 bases; nucleotides outside the gene matches: 15. The CDR3 runs to 15 residues. In nucleotides, the CDR3 is TGTGCCAGCACCCAATCCGGGGCAGGGGGTCGTGGCTACACCTTC. Its protein is CASTQSGAGGRGYTF.

This chain joins TRBV6-2 or TRBV6-3 and TRBJ1-2; 9 bases are a match to TRBD1. The CDR3 extends over 15 amino acids. Looked up from germline, CDR1 is MNHEY and CDR2 is SVGEGT. The junction had 10 bases not matched to a gene; V was cut back by 5 bases and J by 6 bases. CDR3 loop: CASSRGDRVYDGYTF. CDR3 nucleotides: TGTGCCAGCAGTAGGGGGGACAGGGTATATGATGGCTACACCTTC.

This clonotype is classed as medium-sized. V is TRBV6-2 or TRBV6-3 and J is TRBJ2-7, with D possibly being TRBD1 or TRBD2 (5 bases each). Germline CDR1 is MNHEY and CDR2 is SVGEGT. The length of the CDR3 is 15 residues. V lost 2 bases to trimming and J lost 0 bases, with 11 bases between them. The CDR3 DNA reads TGTGCCAGCAGTTACATTCGGGACCCCTCCTACGAGCAGTACTTC. Its translation: CASSYIRDPSYEQYF.

This clonotype is labeled as medium-sized. The chain uses TRBV18 and TRBJ2-7, with D uncertain. The V end was cut by 6 bases, the J end by 0 bases, with 6 bases between. Looked up from germline, CDR1 is KGHSH and CDR2 is LQKENI. The CDR3 covers 12 residues. Here the CDR3 DNA reads TGTGCCAGCTCCCCAAGCTCCTACGAGCAGTACTTC. Its protein product is CASSPSSYEQYF.

V gene TRBV7-2 combines with J gene TRBJ2-7; D possibly corresponds to TRBD2 (6 bases). The germline V gene has CDR1 SGHTA and CDR2 FQGNSA. V dropped 5 bases and J dropped 5 bases, with 16 bases sitting between them. The CDR3 is 14 residues long. As DNA, the CDR3 is TGTGCCAGCAGCACGGGTGGAGGGGCCAACGAGCAGTACTTC. Translation gives CASSTGGGANEQYF.

By its share, this clonotype is medium-sized (0.01 to 0.1%). The chain uses TRBV7-2 and TRBJ2-7; no clear D. Per the germline V gene, CDR1 is SGHTA and CDR2 is FQGNSA. The ends were cut back, 1 base at V and 4 bases at J, with 11 bases in the middle. The CDR3 has 14 amino acids. The CDR3 DNA is TGTGCCAGCAGCTTAGAGGGTGGGCGTTACGAGCAGTACTTC. Protein: CASSLEGGRYEQYF.

By share, this clonotype ranks as large (0.1 to 1%). The chain has TRBV12-3 or TRBV12-4 and TRBJ1-2; 8 nucleotides align to TRBD1. The CDR3 consists of 16 residues. Trimming took 4 bases from V and 7 from J; bases not matched to a gene: 14. The CDR3 here is CASSYPGTGQLGGYTF. The CDR3 DNA is TGTGCCAGCAGTTATCCCGGGACAGGCCAACTGGGTGGCTACACCTTC.